The 15 T cell receptor beta chains presented below share a single source sample, sequenced in a study of T cell responses to AZD1222 COVID-19 vaccine (dated by TCRdb to the early 2020s). The label giving this sample's time point can be read as: baseline before first vaccination. The treatment or condition label here, explained by the study, means: meningococcal conjugate vaccine given as trial control. The library was produced with the immunoSEQ multiplex PCR assay. TCRdb mirrors the immuneACCESS table, restricted to in-frame sequences. Some clones are absent from its copies; in checked studies, under half trace to an unresolved V gene, and the reason for the others is unknown. The sample table lists 100,000 to 110,000 clones, around 87% of them with a count of one. The ten most abundant clones make up just over 4% of the sample. This specimen was peripheral blood, taken on day 0 of MenACWY control vaccination. Every receptor here comes from an adult in good health.

The J gene is TRBJ2-7, the V gene TRBV7-2; 7 positions agree with TRBD1. Per germline, CDR1 SGHTA and CDR2 FQGNSA. The CDR3 length is 18 residues. V lost 5 bases, J lost 2 bases, and 18 bases stayed unmatched. The CDR3 coding sequence is TGTGCCAGCAGCCTAAGGGCCGGACAGGCCACACTCCCCTACGAGCAGTACTTC. As protein: CASSLRAGQATLPYEQYF.

The chain combines TRBV4-2 with TRBJ2-5; D is possibly TRBD1 (6 bases). Germline CDR1 is LGHNA and CDR2 is YNFKEQ. CDR3 length: 15 amino acids. The ends were cut back, 0 bases at V and 4 bases at J, with 12 bases in the middle. Here the CDR3 reads CASSQDWGPRETQYF. In DNA, the CDR3 is TGTGCCAGCAGCCAAGATTGGGGGCCGCGAGAGACCCAGTACTTC.

V and J are TRBV11-2 and TRBJ2-7; 10 bases line up with TRBD2. This CDR3 spans 18 amino acids. With 2 bases clipped from V and 2 bases from J, the junction kept 12 bases outside the gene matches. Germline assignment: CDR1 SGHAT and CDR2 FQNNGV. The CDR3 reads CASSLNPSGGTAAYEQYF. For the CDR3, the DNA is TGTGCCAGCAGCTTAAATCCTAGCGGGGGTACGGCCGCCTACGAGCAGTACTTC.

The chain uses TRBV9 and TRBJ1-5; the D gene is possibly TRBD1 (6 bases). CDR3 size: 14 residues. Trimming pared 4 bases from V and 5 bases from J, leaving 13 bases between. Germline CDR1 reads SGDLS; CDR2 reads YYNGEE. CDR3 DNA: TGTGCCAGCAGCCCTACAGGGAATTATCAGCCCCAGCATTTT. Translation gives CASSPTGNYQPQHF.

The chain carries TRBV2 and TRBJ1-5; D gene ambiguous. The CDR3 extends over 14 amino acids. Trimming left V 7 bases short and J 0 bases short, with 10 bases between. Germline-derived CDR1 and CDR2 are SNHLY and FYNNEI. CDR3 coding DNA: TGTGCCAGCACAGAGAGCGATAGCAATCAGCCCCAGCATTTT. Amino acids: CASTESDSNQPQHF.

The CDR3 coding sequence is TGCGCCAGCAGCCAAAACCTTCATAATACGGTAAACACCATATATTTT. This encodes CASSQNLHNTVNTIYF. J is TRBJ1-3 and V is TRBV4-3; D is unresolved. This CDR3 is 16 amino acids long. Germline V gives CDR1 LGHNA, CDR2 YSLEER. The V end lost 2 bases, the J end lost 6 bases, and 17 bases lay between the germline ends.

The chain combines TRBV9 with TRBJ2-7; TRBD1 matches 7 bases. V gave up 3 bases and J gave up 1 base; unmatched junction bases: 4. Looked up from germline, CDR1 is SGDLS and CDR2 is YYNGEE. The length of the CDR3 is 14 residues. The CDR3 sequence is CASSAGDSSYEQYF. CDR3 coding DNA: TGTGCCAGCAGCGCCGGGGACAGTTCCTACGAGCAGTACTTC.

The genes are TRBV6-1 and TRBJ2-7; unclear D gene. The CDR3 runs to 15 residues. CDR1 is MNHNS and CDR2 is SASEGT in the germline V gene. V was cut by 2 bases and J by 0 bases, with 11 bases left in between. CDR3 protein: CASSEIALGSYEQYF. The CDR3 DNA is TGTGCCAGCAGTGAAATAGCCTTGGGCTCCTACGAGCAGTACTTC.

The chain couples TRBV28 to TRBJ1-6; D gene uncertain. Trimming shortened V by 3 bases and J by 0 bases, and 12 bases separated the two germline ends. CDR1 and CDR2 (germline): MDHEN, SYDVKM. This CDR3 spans 17 amino acids. The CDR3 coding sequence is TGTGCCAGCAGTTTGCTCCCCCAGGCCTCCTATAATTCACCCCTCCACTTT. It yields the protein CASSLLPQASYNSPLHF.

CDR3 bases: TGTGCCAGCAGCTTGGGCCAGAGCAATCAGCCCCAGCATTTT. Its translation: CASSLGQSNQPQHF. V and J are TRBV11-2 and TRBJ1-5; D is undetermined. Germline V gene data show CDR1 as SGHAT and CDR2 as FQNNGV. V lost 3 bases and J lost 1, with 7 bases in between. The CDR3 spans 14 residues.

Only one count was recorded for this clone. CDR3 region: CASSYQVHYEQYF. CDR3 DNA sequence: TGTGCCAGCAGTTATCAGGTCCACTACGAGCAGTACTTC. The rearrangement links TRBV6-6 to TRBJ2-7; no definite D call. V shed 3 bases and J shed 3 bases, with 9 bases lying between them. Germline loops: CDR1 MNHNY, CDR2 SVGAGI (reference sequence). This CDR3 spans 13 amino acids.

The chain couples TRBV7-2 to TRBJ2-7; 8 bases agree with TRBD2. The CDR3 covers 15 residues. J gave up 4 bases and V 2 bases, and 7 bases lay outside the gene matches. Germline V gene data show CDR1 as SGHTA and CDR2 as FQGNSA. The DNA for the CDR3 is TGTGCCAGCAGCTTATGGCTAGCGGGTATTTACGAGCAGTACTTC. The encoded protein is CASSLWLAGIYEQYF. Full variable domain (outside the CDR3, taken from reference TRBV7-2 and TRBJ2-7): GAGVSQSPSNKVTEKGKDVELRCDPISGHTALYWYRQSLGQGLEFLIYFQGNSAPDKSGLPSDRFSAERTGGSVSTLTIQRTQQEDSAVYLCASSLWLAGIYEQYFGPGTRLTVT.

The table lists this clone with a few counts. This rearrangement joins TRBV28 to TRBJ1-2; tentatively, D is TRBD1 (5 bases). This CDR3 is built from 16 residues. Germline CDR1 and CDR2: MDHEN and SYDVKM. Trimming removed 6 bases from V and 8 bases from J, with 25 bases in between. The CDR3 region has the DNA TGTGCCAGCAGCGCCGGAGGGACCCGCTCCTCTAGGGGCTACACCTTC. Translated: CASSAGGTRSSRGYTF.

The rearrangement joins TRBV13 to TRBJ1-1; no firm D call. The ends were cut back, 5 bases at V and 1 base at J, with 14 bases in the middle. In germline, CDR1 is PRHDT, CDR2 FYEKMQ (reference sequence). The CDR3 runs to 15 residues. The CDR3 loop is CASSPVEEGNTEAFF. The CDR3 DNA is TGTGCCAGCAGCCCCGTCGAGGAAGGGAACACTGAAGCTTTCTTT. The full variable domain, its missing parts supplied by reference TRBV13 and TRBJ1-1, is AAGVIQSPRHLIKEKRETATLKCYPIPRHDTVYWYQQGPGQDPQFLISFYEKMQSDKGSIPDRFSAQQFSDYHSELNMSSLELGDSALYFCASSPVEEGNTEAFFGQGTRLTVV.

The V gene is TRBV6-5, the J gene TRBJ1-5; unclear D gene. Trimming pared 7 bases from V and 0 bases from J, leaving 10 bases between. The CDR3 runs to 14 residues. Germline lookup yields CDR1 MNHEY and CDR2 SVGAGI. CDR3 sequence (DNA): TGTGCCAGCACCCTGGGCCATAGCAATCAGCCCCAGCATTTT. Translated, it gives CASTLGHSNQPQHF.